These 10 T cell receptor beta chains were all obtained from the same sample, sequenced in a study of OX40 agonist ivuxolimab in advanced cancers. Sequenced by immunoSEQ multiplex PCR; TCRdb stores in-frame clones only, minus some. The sample shows roughly 100,000 clones, approximately 94% of them seen only once. The sample was CD4+ or CD8+ T cells sorted from blood, taken in a trial of the OX40 agonist ivuxolimab. These receptor sequences come from an adult with an advanced solid tumor such as melanoma, head and neck, liver or kidney cancer.

The chain uses TRBV29-1 and TRBJ2-7; no clear D gene. The CDR3 extends over 17 amino acids. Looked up from germline, CDR1 is SQVTM and CDR2 is ANQGSEA. V lost 3 bases and J lost 0, with 21 bases in between. CDR3 nucleotide sequence: TGCAGCGTTGAGAATCCGGAAGACGCCTCGGGCTCCTACGAGCAGTACTTC. Its protein is CSVENPEDASGSYEQYF.

CDR3 nucleotides: TGTGCCAGCAGTTACGGGGGAAGGGAGCTGTTTTTT. Translated, it gives CASSYGGRELFF. This chain joins TRBV6-5 and TRBJ2-2; D could derive from TRBD1 or TRBD2 (5 bases each). The germline gives CDR1 MNHEY, CDR2 SVGAGI. The CDR3 has 12 residues. The V gene lost 2 bases and the J gene lost 9 bases, with 7 bases spanning the gap.

The chain joins TRBV2 to TRBJ1-4, with 8 nucleotides matching TRBD1. The V gene end was trimmed by 0 bases and the J gene end by 6 bases; junction bases not matched to a gene: 3. There are 15 residues in the CDR3. The germline gives CDR1 SNHLY, CDR2 FYNNEI. The CDR3 sequence: CASSEARGLDEKLFF. In DNA form, the CDR3 reads TGTGCCAGCAGTGAAGCCAGGGGGCTGGATGAAAAACTGTTTTTT.

The J gene is TRBJ1-6, the V gene TRBV28; D is ambiguous. There are 12 residues in the CDR3. CDR1 and CDR2 from the germline V gene are MDHEN and SYDVKM. V dropped 6 bases and J dropped 9 bases, with 9 bases sitting between them. CDR3 sequence (DNA): TGTGCCAGCAGCCCTGCGGGTTCACCCCTCCACTTT. As protein: CASSPAGSPLHF.

V and J are TRBV10-1 and TRBJ1-1; D not resolved. V gave up 8 bases and J gave up 0 bases, with 10 bases separating them. The CDR3 length is 13 residues. Germline loops: CDR1 WNHNN, CDR2 SYGVQD (reference sequence). The CDR3, as DNA: TGCGCCAGCTCTTCGGGCCTGAACACTGAAGCTTTCTTT. This encodes CASSSGLNTEAFF.

The chain employs TRBV2 and TRBJ2-7; 8 bases are shared with TRBD1. The CDR3 runs 14 residues. The V segment lost 10 bases and the J segment 0 bases; nucleotides outside the gene matches: 8. Germline CDR1 is SNHLY and CDR2 is FYNNEI. CDR3 region: CATTAGGDSYEQYF. Written as DNA, the CDR3 is TGTGCCACGACCGCAGGGGGCGACTCCTACGAGCAGTACTTC. Based on the CDR3 plus reference TRBV2 and TRBJ2-7, the full variable domain is EPEVTQTPSHQVTQMGQEVILRCVPISNHLYFYWYRQILGQKVEFLVSFYNNEISEKSEIFDDQFSVERPDGSNFTLKIRSTKLEDSAMYFCATTAGGDSYEQYFGPGTRLTVT.

The gene calls are TRBV4-1 and TRBJ2-3; D gene unclear. The CDR3 length is 14 residues. Per the germline V gene, CDR1 is MGHRA and CDR2 is YSYEKL. V was cut by 6 bases and J by 2 bases, with 12 bases left in between. DNA for the CDR3: TGCGCCAGCAGGGATGAGGTGCTCACAGATACGCAGTATTTT. Translating it yields CASRDEVLTDTQYF.

This clone was seen only once. The chain joins TRBV6-1 to TRBJ1-4; a weak D match, TRBD1 (5 bases). The CDR3 runs to 16 residues. Looked up from germline, CDR1 is MNHNS and CDR2 is SASEGT. V was clipped by 2 bases and J by 6 bases, with 16 bases between them. This CDR3 reads CASSEWGGGSDEKLFF. The CDR3 coding sequence is TGTGCCAGCAGTGAATGGGGTGGGGGGTCGGATGAAAAACTGTTTTTT.

This sequence joins TRBV27 and TRBJ2-1; tentatively, D is TRBD2 (6 bases). This CDR3 has 15 amino acids. V lost 5 bases and J 2 bases, leaving 13 bases between the germline ends. Germline lookup yields CDR1 MNHEY and CDR2 SMNVEV (reference sequence). CDR3 nucleotide sequence: TGTGCCAGCAGTCTAAAAGCGGGTGCCTACAATGAGCAGTTCTTC. Protein product: CASSLKAGAYNEQFF.

The chain has TRBV20-1 and TRBJ2-7; unclear D gene. The V gene lost 6 bases and the J gene lost 6 bases, with 12 bases spanning the gap. Germline V CDR1 and CDR2: DFQATT, SNEGSKA (reference sequence). The CDR3 is 11 amino acids. In DNA, the CDR3 is TGCAGTGCAACCATCGGTGGCGAGCAGTACTTC. This gives the protein CSATIGGEQYF.